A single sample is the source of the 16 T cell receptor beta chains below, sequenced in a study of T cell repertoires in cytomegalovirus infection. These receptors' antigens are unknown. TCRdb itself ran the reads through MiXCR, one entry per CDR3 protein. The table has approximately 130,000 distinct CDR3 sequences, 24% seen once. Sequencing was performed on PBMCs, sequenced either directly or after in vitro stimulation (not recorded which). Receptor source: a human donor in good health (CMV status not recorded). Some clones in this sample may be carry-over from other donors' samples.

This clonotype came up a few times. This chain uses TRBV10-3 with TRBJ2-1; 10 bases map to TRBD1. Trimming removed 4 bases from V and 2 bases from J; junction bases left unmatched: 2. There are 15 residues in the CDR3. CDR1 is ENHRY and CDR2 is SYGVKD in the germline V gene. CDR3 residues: CAISGGTGAYNEQFF. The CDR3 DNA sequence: TGTGCCATCAGTGGCGGGACAGGGGCCTACAATGAGCAGTTCTTC.

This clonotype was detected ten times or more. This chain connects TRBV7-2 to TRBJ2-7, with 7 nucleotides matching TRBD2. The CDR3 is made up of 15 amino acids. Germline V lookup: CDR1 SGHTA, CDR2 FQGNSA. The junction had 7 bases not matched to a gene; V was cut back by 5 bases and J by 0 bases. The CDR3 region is CASSRSGDLSYEQYF. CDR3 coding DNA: TGTGCCAGCAGCCGCAGCGGGGACCTCTCCTACGAGCAGTACTTC.

The CDR3 loop is CASNGGTGVEEQYF. CDR3 nucleotide sequence: TGTGCCAGCAACGGGGGGACAGGGGTCGAGGAGCAGTACTTC. V and J are TRBV9 and TRBJ2-7, with 10 bases identical to TRBD1. The J segment lost 7 bases and the V segment lost 6 bases, leaving 10 bases of the junction unmatched. The CDR3 sequence is 14 residues long. The V gene's germline CDR1 is SGDLS and CDR2 YYNGEE.

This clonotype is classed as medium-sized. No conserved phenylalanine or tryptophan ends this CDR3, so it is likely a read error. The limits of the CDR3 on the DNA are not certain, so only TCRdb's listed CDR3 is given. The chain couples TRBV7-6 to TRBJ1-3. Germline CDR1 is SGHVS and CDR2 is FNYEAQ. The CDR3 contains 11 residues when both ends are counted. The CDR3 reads CASSLEYRVGY.

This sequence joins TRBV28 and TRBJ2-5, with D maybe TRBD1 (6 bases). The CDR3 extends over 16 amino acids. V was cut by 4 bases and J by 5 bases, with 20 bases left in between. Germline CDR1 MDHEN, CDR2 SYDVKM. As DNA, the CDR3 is TGTGCCAGCAGTTCACCCAGGGGTGAGGGTACGGAGACCCAGTACTTC. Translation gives CASSSPRGEGTETQYF.

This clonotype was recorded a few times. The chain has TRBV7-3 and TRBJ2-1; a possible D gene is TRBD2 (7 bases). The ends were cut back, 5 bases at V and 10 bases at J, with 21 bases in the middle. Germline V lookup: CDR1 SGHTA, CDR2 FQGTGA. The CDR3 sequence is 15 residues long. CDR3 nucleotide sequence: TGTGCCAGCAGCCAACCAATCCTAGGGGGAGGGGAGCAGTTCTTC. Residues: CASSQPILGGGEQFF.

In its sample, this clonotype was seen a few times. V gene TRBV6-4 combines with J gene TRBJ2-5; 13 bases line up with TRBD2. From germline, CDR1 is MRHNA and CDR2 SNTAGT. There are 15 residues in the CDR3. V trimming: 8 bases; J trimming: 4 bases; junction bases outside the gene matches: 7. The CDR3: CASPGLAGVGETQYF. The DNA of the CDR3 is TGTGCCAGCCCCGGACTAGCGGGAGTGGGAGAGACCCAGTACTTC.

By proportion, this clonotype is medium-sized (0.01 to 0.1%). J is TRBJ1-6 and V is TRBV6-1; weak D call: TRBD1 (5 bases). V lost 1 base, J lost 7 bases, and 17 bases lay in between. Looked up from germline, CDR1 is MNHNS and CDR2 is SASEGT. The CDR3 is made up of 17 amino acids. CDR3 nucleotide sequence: TGTGCCAGCAGTGAAGTGCCCCAGGGACCGCGGAATTCACCCCTCCACTTT. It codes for CASSEVPQGPRNSPLHF.

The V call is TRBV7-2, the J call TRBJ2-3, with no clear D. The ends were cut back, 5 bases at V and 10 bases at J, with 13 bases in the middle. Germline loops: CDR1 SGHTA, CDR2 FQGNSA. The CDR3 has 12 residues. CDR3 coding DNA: TGTGCCAGCAGCCCCCCGTGGCGAGCGCAGTATTTT. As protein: CASSPPWRAQYF.

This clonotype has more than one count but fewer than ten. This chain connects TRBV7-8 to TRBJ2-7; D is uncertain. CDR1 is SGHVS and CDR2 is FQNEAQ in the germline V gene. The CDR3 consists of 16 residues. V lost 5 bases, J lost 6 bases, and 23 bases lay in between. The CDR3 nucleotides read TGTGCCAGCAGCCCGAACCTCTCGCCCGGCCAAAGCGAGCAGTACTTC. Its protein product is CASSPNLSPGQSEQYF.

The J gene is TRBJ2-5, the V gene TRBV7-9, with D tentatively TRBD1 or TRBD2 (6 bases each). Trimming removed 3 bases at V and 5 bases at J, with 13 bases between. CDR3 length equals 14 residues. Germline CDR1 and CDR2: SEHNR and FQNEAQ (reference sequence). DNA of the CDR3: TGTGCCAGCAGCTTCCAAGGAGGGGGGGAGACCCAGTACTTC. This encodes CASSFQGGGETQYF.

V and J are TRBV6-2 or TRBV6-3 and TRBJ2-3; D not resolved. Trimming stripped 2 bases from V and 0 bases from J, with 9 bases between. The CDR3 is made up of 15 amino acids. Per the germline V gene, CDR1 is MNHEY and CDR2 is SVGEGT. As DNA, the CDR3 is TGTGCCAGCAGTTACAGTCTAACTAGCACAGATACGCAGTATTTT. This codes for CASSYSLTSTDTQYF.

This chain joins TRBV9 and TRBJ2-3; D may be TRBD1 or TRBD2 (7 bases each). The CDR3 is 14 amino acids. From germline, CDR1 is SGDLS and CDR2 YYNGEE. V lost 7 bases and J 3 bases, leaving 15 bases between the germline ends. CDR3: CASGGGGSTDTQYF. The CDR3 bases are TGTGCCAGCGGAGGGGGCGGGAGTACAGATACGCAGTATTTT.

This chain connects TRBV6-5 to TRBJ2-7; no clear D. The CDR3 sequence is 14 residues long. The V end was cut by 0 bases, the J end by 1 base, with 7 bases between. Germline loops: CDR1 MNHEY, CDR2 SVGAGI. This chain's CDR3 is CASSYSFPSYEQYF. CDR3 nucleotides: TGTGCCAGCAGTTACTCTTTCCCGTCCTACGAGCAGTACTTC.

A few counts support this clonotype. The CDR3 protein is CASSTGSYYGYTF. The CDR3 coding sequence is TGTGCCAGTAGTACAGGGTCGTACTATGGCTACACCTTC. The gene calls are TRBV19 and TRBJ1-2, with a possible D match to TRBD1 (5 bases). V lost 4 bases and J lost 3, with 9 bases in between. CDR3 size: 13 residues. CDR1 and CDR2 (germline): LNHDA, SQIVND (reference sequence).

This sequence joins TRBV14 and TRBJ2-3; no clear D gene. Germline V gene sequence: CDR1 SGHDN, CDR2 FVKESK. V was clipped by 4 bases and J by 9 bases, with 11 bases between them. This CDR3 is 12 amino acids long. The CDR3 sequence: CASSRLQRTQYF. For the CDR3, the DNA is TGTGCCAGCAGCCGACTGCAGCGCACGCAGTATTTT. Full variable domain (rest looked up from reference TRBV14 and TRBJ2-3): EAGVTQFPSHSVIEKGQTVTLRCDPISGHDNLYWYRRVMGKEIKFLLHFVKESKQDESGMPNNRFLAERTGGTYSTLKVQPAELEDSGVYFCASSRLQRTQYFGPGTRLTVL.